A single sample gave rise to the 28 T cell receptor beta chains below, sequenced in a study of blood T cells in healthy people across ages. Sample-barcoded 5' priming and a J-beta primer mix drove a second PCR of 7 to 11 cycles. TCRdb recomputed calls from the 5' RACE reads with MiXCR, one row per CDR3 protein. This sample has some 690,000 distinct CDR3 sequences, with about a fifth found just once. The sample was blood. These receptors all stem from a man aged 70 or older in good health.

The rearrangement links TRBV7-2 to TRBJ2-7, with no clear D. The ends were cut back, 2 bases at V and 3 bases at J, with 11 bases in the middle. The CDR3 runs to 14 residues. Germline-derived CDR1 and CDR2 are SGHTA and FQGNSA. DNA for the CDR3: TGTGCCAGCAGCTTACAGAATCGGCTCTACGAGCAGTACTTC. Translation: CASSLQNRLYEQYF.

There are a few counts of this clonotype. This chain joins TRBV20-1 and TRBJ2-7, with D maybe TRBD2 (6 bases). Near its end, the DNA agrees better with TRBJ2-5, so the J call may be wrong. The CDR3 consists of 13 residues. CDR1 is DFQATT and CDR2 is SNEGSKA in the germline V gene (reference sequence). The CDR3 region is CSARDGGKETQYF. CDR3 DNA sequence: TGCAGTGCTAGAGACGGCGGGAAAGAGACCCAGTACTTC.

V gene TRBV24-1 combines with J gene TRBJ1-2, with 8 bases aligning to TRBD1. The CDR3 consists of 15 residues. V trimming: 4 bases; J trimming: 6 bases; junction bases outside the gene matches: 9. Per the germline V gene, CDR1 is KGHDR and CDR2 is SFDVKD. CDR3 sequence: CATSEQGTGGNGYTF. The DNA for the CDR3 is TGTGCCACCAGTGAGCAAGGGACAGGCGGCAATGGCTACACCTTC.

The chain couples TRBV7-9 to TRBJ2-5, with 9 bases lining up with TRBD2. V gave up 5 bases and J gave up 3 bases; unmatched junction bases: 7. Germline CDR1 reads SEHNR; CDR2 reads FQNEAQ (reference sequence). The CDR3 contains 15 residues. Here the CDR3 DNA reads TGTGCCAGCAGCCCCCGACTAGCGGCTGAAGAGACCCAGTACTTC. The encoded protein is CASSPRLAAEETQYF.

The CDR3 DNA sequence: TGTGCCAGCAGTTCCCGGGACCCGAGGGTCACTGAAGCTTTCTTT. Encoded protein: CASSSRDPRVTEAFF. The chain employs TRBV6-5 and TRBJ1-1; a possible D gene is TRBD1 (5 bases). Trimming removed 4 bases at V and 4 bases at J, with 16 bases between. Germline V lookup: CDR1 MNHEY, CDR2 SVGAGI. The CDR3 has 15 residues.

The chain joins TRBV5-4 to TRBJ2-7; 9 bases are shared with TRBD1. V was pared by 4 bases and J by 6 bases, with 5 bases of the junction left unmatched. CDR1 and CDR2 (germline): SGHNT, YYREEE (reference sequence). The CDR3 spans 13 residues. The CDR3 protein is CASSRDRVAEQYF. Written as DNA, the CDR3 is TGTGCCAGCAGCCGGGACAGGGTAGCCGAGCAGTACTTC.

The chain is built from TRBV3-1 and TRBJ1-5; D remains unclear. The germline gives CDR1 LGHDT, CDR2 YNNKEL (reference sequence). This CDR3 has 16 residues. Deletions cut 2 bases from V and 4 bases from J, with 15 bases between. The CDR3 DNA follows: TGTGCCAGCAGCCAAAACGTGGGGATCGGGAATCAGCCCCAGCATTTT. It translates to CASSQNVGIGNQPQHF.

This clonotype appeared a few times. The CDR3 DNA sequence: TGCGCCAGCAGCTTGGCGGACAGGACTGGGGGCTACACCTTC. It translates to CASSLADRTGGYTF. The chain has TRBV5-1 and TRBJ1-2, with 7 bases lining up with TRBD1. CDR3 length: 14 amino acids. Trimming took 0 bases from V and 8 from J; bases not matched to a gene: 7. CDR1 SGHRS and CDR2 YFSETQ come from the germline V gene.

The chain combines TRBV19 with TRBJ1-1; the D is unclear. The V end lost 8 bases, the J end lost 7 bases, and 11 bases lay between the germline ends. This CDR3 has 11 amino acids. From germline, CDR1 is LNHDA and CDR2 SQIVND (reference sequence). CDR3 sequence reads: CASLTVGEAFF. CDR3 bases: TGTGCCAGTCTAACAGTGGGTGAAGCTTTCTTT.

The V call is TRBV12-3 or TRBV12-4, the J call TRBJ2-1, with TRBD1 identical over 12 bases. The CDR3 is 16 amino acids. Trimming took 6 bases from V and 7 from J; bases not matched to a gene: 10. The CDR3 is CASRTGGTGGLNEQFF. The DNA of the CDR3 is TGTGCCAGCAGGACTGGGGGGACAGGGGGCTTAAATGAGCAGTTCTTC.

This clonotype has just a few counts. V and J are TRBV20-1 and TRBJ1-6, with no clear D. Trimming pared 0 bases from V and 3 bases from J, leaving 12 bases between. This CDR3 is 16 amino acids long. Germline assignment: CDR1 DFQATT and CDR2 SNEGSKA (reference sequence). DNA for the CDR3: TGCAGTGCTAGAGAAGGTTGGGAGAACTATAATTCACCCCTCCACTTT. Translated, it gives CSAREGWENYNSPLHF.

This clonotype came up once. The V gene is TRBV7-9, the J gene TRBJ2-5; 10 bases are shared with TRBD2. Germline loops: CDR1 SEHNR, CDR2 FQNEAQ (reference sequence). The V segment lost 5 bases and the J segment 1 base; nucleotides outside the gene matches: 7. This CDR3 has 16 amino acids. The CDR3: CASSLRTSGSQETQYF. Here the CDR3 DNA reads TGTGCCAGCAGCCTCCGGACTAGCGGCTCCCAAGAGACCCAGTACTTC.

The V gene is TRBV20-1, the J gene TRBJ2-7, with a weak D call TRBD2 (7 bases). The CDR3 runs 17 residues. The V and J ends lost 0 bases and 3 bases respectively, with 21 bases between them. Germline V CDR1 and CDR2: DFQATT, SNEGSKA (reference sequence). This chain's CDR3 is CSARDRGGGRSFYEQYF. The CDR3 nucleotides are TGCAGTGCTAGAGATCGGGGCGGGGGCCGATCTTTCTACGAGCAGTACTTC.

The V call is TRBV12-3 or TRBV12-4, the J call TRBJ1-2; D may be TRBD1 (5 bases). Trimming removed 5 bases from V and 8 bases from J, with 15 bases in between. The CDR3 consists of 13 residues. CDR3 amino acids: CASSQTGVEGYTF. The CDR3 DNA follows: TGTGCCAGCAGTCAAACGGGGGTGGAGGGCTACACCTTC.

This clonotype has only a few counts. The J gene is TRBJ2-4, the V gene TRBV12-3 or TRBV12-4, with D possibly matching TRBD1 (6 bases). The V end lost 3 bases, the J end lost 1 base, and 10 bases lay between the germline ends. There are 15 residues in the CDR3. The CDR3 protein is CASSFRGMAKNIQYF. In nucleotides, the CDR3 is TGTGCCAGCAGTTTCAGGGGAATGGCCAAAAACATTCAGTACTTC.

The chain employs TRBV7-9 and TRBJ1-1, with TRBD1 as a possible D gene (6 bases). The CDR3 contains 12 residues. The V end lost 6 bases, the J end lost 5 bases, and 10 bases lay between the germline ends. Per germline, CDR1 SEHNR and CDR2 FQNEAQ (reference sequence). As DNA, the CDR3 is TGTGCCAGCAGAACAGGGAAAACTGAAGCTTTCTTT. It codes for CASRTGKTEAFF.

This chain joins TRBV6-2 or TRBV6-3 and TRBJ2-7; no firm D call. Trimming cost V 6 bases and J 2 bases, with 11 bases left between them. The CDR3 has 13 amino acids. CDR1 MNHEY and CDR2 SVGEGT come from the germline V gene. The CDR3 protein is CASRFSVTYEQYF. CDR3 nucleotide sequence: TGTGCCAGCAGGTTCAGCGTCACCTACGAGCAGTACTTC.

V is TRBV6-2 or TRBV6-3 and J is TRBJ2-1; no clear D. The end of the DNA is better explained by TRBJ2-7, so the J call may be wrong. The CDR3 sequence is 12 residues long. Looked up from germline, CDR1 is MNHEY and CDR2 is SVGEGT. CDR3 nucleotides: TGTGCCAGCAGTCTCACGGGCCACGAGCAGTACTTC. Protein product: CASSLTGHEQYF.

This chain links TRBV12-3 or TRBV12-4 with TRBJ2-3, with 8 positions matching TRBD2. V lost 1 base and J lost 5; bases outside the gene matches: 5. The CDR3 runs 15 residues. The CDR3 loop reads CASSLDGGAIDTQYF. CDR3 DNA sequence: TGTGCCAGCAGTTTAGACGGGGGGGCGATAGATACGCAGTATTTT.

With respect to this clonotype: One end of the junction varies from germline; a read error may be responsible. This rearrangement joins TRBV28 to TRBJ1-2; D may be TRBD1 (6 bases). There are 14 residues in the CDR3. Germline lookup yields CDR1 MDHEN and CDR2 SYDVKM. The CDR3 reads CARSLNRARHGYTF. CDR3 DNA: TGTGCCAGAAGTTTAAACAGGGCAAGGCATGGCTACACCTTC.

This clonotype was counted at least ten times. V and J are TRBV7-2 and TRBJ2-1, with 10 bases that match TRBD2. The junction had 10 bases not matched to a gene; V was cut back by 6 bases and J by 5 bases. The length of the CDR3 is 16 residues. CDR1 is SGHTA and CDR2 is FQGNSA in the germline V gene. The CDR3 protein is CASSSTLAGDHNEQFF. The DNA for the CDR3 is TGTGCCAGCAGTTCAACCCTAGCGGGGGACCACAATGAGCAGTTCTTC.

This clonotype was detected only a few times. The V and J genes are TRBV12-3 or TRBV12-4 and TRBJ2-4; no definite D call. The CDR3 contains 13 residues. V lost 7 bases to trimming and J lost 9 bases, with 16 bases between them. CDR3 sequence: CASIQGVRGIQYF. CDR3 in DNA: TGTGCCAGCATCCAAGGAGTACGCGGCATTCAGTACTTC.

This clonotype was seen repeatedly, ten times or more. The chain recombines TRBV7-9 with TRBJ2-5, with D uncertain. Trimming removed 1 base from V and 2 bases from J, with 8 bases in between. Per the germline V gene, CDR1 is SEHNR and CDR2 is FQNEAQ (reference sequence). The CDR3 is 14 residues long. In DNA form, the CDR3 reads TGTGCCAGCAGCTTAGACGTGGAGCAAGAGACCCAGTACTTC. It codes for CASSLDVEQETQYF.

The CDR3 coding sequence is TGTGCCACCAGTGAATGGGGCAAAAACATTCAGTACTTC. Protein sequence: CATSEWGKNIQYF. The genes are TRBV24-1 and TRBJ2-4; D is unclear. With 4 bases removed from V and 3 bases from J, the gap between germline ends came to 6 bases. This CDR3 is 13 amino acids long. Germline values: CDR1 KGHDR, CDR2 SFDVKD.

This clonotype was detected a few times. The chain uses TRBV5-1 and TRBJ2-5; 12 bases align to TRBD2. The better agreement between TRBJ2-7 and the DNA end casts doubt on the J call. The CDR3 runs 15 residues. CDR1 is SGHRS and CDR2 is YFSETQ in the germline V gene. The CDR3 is CASSPGLAGTDEQYV. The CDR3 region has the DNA TGCGCCAGCAGCCCAGGACTAGCGGGAACAGACGAGCAGTACGTC.

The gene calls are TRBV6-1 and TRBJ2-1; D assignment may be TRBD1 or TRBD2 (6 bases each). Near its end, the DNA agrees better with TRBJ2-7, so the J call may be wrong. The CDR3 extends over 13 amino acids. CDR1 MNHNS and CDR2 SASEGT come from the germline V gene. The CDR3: CASGTGANYEQYF. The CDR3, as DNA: TGTGCCAGCGGGACGGGGGCAAACTACGAGCAGTACTTC.

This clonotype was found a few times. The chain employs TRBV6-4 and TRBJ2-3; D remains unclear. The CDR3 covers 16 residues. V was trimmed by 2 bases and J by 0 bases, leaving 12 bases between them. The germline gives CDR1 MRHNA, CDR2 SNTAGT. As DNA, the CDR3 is TGTGCCAGCAGTGACCCGAATACCACTAGCACAGATACGCAGTATTTT. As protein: CASSDPNTTSTDTQYF.

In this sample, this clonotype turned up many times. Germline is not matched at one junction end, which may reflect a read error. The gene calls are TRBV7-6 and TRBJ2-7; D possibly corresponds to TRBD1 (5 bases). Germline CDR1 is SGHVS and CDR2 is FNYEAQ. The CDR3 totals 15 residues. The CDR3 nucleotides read TGTGCCACCCCGCGGACCGTAGGACATACATCCCTCCTAAACTTC. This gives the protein CATPRTVGHTSLLNF.